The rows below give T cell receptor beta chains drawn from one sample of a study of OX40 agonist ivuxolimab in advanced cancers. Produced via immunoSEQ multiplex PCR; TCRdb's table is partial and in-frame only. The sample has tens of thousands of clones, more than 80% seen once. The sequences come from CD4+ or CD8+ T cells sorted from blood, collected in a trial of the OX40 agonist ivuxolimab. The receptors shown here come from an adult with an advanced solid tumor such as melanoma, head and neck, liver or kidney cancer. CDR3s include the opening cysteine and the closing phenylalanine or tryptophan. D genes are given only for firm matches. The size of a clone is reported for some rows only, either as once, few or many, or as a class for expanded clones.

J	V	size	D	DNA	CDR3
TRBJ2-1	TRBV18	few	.	TGTGCCAGCTCACCACCTTCGCCTTTCTACAATGAGCAGTTCTTC	CASSPPSPFYNEQFF
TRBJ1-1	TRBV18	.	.	TGTGCCAGCTCACCACCGGGATGGGCTGAAGCTTTCTTT	CASSPPGWAEAFF
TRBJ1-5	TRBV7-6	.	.	TGTGCCAGCAGCTTAACCCCCTATAGCAATCAGCCCCAGCATTTT	CASSLTPYSNQPQHF
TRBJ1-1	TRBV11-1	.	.	TGTGCCAGCAGCTTAGCAGGAGGGGGGGGACCGAACACTGAAGCTTTCTTT	CASSLAGGGGPNTEAFF
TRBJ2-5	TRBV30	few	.	TGTGCCTGGAGTGTGGTGAAGGAGACCCAGTACTTC	CAWSVVKETQYF
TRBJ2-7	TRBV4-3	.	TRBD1	TGCGCCAGCAGACAAGACAGGGGACTCTCCTACGAGCAGTACTTC	CASRQDRGLSYEQYF
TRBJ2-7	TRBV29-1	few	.	TGCAGCGTCGTAGAGACCGGGCCCACCTACGAGCAGTACTTC	CSVVETGPTYEQYF
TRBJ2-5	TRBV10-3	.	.	TGTGCCATCACTCGTGAAGGGGAAAAGACCCAGTACTTC	CAITREGEKTQYF
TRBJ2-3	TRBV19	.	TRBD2	TGTGCCAGTAGTATCCCTGGCGGGGGGGATACGCAGTATTTT	CASSIPGGGDTQYF
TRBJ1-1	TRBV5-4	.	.	TGTGCCAGCAGCCCGTCGGGAGGCCAGCTTGAAGCTTTCTTT	CASSPSGGQLEAFF
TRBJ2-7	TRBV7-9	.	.	TGTGCCAGCAGCTCCGCGGCCGACGGGACTTGGCACGAGCAGCACTTC	CASSSAADGTWHEQHF
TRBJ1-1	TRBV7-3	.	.	TGTGCCAGCAGCTTCGACCTTACAGATCAGTCTGAAGCTTTCTTT	CASSFDLTDQSEAFF
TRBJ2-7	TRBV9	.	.	TGTGCCAGCAGCGTGGGGACGTCTCCCTACGAGCAGTACTTC	CASSVGTSPYEQYF
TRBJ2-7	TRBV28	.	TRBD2	TGTGCCAGCAGTTGGGTAGCGGGAGACGGGGGCGAGCAGTACTTC	CASSWVAGDGGEQYF
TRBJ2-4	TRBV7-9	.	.	TGTGCCAGCAGCAGTACAGAAGCCAAAAACATTCAGTACTTC	CASSSTEAKNIQYF
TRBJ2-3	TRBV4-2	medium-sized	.	TGTGCCAGCAGCCAAGACGCAGGGCGGGGCGCAGATACGCAGTATTTT	CASSQDAGRGADTQYF
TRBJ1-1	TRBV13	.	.	TGTGCCAGCAGCTCCTCGGCTGAAGCTTTCTTT	CASSSSAEAFF
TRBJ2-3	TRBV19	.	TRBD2	TGTGCCAGTAGTATTTGGGGAGGGGAGATCTCGGGTGGCACAGATACGCAGTATTTT	CASSIWGGEISGGTDTQYF
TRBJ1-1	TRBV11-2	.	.	TGTGCCAGCAGTTGGGACACGAACACTGAAGCTTTCTTT	CASSWDTNTEAFF
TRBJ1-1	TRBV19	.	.	TGTGCCAGTAGGGAGGGGACGAGGGGAGGGAAGACTGAAGCTTTCTTT	CASREGTRGGKTEAFF
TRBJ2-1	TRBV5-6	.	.	TGTGCCAGCAGCTTGTTCCATTACACGAGCTCCTACAATGAGCAGTTCTTC	CASSLFHYTSSYNEQFF
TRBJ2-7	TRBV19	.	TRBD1	TGTGCCAGTAGTATAACCGGGGACAGTTCCTACGAGCAGTACTTC	CASSITGDSSYEQYF
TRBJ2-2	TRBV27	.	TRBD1	TGTGCCAGCAGTCCACGACAGGGGCCAAACACCGGGGAGCTGTTTTTT	CASSPRQGPNTGELFF
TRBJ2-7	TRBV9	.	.	TGTGCCAGCAGCGTAACGGACACATTTTACGAGCAGTACTTC	CASSVTDTFYEQYF
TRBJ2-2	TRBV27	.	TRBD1	TGTGCCAGCAGTCCCTGGACAGGGACAAACACCGGGGAGCTGTTTTTT	CASSPWTGTNTGELFF
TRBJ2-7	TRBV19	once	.	TGTGCCAGTAGTCATGCACTAGCCATCTACGAGCAGTACTTC	CASSHALAIYEQYF
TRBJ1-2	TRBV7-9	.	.	TGTGCCAGCAGCTTCCCCGGGGGCGAGACTAACTATGGCTACACCTTC	CASSFPGGETNYGYTF
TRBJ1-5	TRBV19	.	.	TGTGCCAGTAGTATAGCCGCTTATAGCAATCAGCCCCAGCATTTT	CASSIAAYSNQPQHF
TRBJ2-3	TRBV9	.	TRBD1	TGTGCCAGCAGCTTATCACCCCGGGACAGTACAGATACGCAGTATTTT	CASSLSPRDSTDTQYF
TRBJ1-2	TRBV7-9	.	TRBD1	TGTGCCAGCAGCTTACGGGACAGAGAACTTTATGGCTACACCTTC	CASSLRDRELYGYTF
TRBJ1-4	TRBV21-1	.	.	TGTGCCAGCAGCAAACATGACAGCTTCAATGAAAAACTGTTTTTT	CASSKHDSFNEKLFF
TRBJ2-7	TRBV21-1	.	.	TGTGCCAGCTTTCCCGGGACAGCCTACGAGCAGTACTTC	CASFPGTAYEQYF
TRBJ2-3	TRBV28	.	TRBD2	TGTGCCAGCAGTTTCCCGGGAGGAGGCACAGATACGCAGTATTTT	CASSFPGGGTDTQYF
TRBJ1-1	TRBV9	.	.	TGTGCCAGCAGCGTAGCATCCGTGGGGCCTCTGAACACTGAAGCTTTCTTT	CASSVASVGPLNTEAFF
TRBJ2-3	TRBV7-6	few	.	TGTGCCAGCAGCTTAATGGGGACCGGGGGAGATACGCAGTATTTT	CASSLMGTGGDTQYF
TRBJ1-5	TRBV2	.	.	TGTGCCAGCAGTGAAGCGCTTTTCGAGCCCCAGCATTTT	CASSEALFEPQHF
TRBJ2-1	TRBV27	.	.	TGTGCCAGCAGTTTCGGGAGCTCCTACAATGAGCAGTTCTTC	CASSFGSSYNEQFF
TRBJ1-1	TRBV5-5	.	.	TGTGCCAGCAGAGGCCACACTGAAGCTTTCTTT	CASRGHTEAFF
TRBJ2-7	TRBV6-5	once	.	TGTGCCAGCAGTAAACAGCAAACCGGTTACGAGCAGTACTTC	CASSKQQTGYEQYF
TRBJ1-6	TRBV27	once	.	TGTGCCAGCAGTTTATCTTTGGGGGCATTTTCACCCCTCCACTTT	CASSLSLGAFSPLHF
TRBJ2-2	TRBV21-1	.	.	TGTGCCAGCAGCAAATGGGGGGAGGACCAAGCGAACACCGGGGAGCTGTTTTTT	CASSKWGEDQANTGELFF
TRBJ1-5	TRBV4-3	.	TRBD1	TGCGCCAGCAGCCAAGCGACAGGGCGGAATCAGCCCCAGCATTTT	CASSQATGRNQPQHF
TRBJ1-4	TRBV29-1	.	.	TGCAGCGTTGAAGGGGAAGAGGGTGAAAAACTGTTTTTT	CSVEGEEGEKLFF
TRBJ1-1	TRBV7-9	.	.	TGTGCCAGCAGCTTCGAACGGGGAGACACTGAAGCTTTCTTT	CASSFERGDTEAFF
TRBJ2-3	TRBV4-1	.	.	TGCGCCAGCAGCCTAGCGTGGCAGGGTTACACAGATACGCAGTATTTT	CASSLAWQGYTDTQYF
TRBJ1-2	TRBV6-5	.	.	TGTGCCAGCAGTTACGGGACCTATGGCTACACCTTC	CASSYGTYGYTF
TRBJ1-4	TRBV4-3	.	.	TGCGCCAGCAGCCAAGATTCAACTAATGAAAAACTGTTTTTT	CASSQDSTNEKLFF
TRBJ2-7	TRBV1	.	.	TGCACCAGCAGCCAAGATCTAGCGGGGATCCCCTACGAGCAGTACTTC	CTSSQDLAGIPYEQYF
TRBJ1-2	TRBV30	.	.	TGTGCCTGGAGTGTATCCTATGGCTACACCTTC	CAWSVSYGYTF
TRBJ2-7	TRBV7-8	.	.	TGTGCCAGCAGCTTACGGGTGGAGAACTACGAGCAGTACTTC	CASSLRVENYEQYF
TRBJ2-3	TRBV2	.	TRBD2	TGTGCCAGCAGTGGCCTAGCGGACAGCACAGATACGCAGTATTTT	CASSGLADSTDTQYF
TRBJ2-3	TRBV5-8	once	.	TGTGCCAGCAGCTTGCCGGGTACTAGCACAGATACGCAGTATTTT	CASSLPGTSTDTQYF
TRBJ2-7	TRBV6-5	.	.	TGTGCCAGCAGTTACTCCCAGGGGACGGGGCAGTACTTC	CASSYSQGTGQYF